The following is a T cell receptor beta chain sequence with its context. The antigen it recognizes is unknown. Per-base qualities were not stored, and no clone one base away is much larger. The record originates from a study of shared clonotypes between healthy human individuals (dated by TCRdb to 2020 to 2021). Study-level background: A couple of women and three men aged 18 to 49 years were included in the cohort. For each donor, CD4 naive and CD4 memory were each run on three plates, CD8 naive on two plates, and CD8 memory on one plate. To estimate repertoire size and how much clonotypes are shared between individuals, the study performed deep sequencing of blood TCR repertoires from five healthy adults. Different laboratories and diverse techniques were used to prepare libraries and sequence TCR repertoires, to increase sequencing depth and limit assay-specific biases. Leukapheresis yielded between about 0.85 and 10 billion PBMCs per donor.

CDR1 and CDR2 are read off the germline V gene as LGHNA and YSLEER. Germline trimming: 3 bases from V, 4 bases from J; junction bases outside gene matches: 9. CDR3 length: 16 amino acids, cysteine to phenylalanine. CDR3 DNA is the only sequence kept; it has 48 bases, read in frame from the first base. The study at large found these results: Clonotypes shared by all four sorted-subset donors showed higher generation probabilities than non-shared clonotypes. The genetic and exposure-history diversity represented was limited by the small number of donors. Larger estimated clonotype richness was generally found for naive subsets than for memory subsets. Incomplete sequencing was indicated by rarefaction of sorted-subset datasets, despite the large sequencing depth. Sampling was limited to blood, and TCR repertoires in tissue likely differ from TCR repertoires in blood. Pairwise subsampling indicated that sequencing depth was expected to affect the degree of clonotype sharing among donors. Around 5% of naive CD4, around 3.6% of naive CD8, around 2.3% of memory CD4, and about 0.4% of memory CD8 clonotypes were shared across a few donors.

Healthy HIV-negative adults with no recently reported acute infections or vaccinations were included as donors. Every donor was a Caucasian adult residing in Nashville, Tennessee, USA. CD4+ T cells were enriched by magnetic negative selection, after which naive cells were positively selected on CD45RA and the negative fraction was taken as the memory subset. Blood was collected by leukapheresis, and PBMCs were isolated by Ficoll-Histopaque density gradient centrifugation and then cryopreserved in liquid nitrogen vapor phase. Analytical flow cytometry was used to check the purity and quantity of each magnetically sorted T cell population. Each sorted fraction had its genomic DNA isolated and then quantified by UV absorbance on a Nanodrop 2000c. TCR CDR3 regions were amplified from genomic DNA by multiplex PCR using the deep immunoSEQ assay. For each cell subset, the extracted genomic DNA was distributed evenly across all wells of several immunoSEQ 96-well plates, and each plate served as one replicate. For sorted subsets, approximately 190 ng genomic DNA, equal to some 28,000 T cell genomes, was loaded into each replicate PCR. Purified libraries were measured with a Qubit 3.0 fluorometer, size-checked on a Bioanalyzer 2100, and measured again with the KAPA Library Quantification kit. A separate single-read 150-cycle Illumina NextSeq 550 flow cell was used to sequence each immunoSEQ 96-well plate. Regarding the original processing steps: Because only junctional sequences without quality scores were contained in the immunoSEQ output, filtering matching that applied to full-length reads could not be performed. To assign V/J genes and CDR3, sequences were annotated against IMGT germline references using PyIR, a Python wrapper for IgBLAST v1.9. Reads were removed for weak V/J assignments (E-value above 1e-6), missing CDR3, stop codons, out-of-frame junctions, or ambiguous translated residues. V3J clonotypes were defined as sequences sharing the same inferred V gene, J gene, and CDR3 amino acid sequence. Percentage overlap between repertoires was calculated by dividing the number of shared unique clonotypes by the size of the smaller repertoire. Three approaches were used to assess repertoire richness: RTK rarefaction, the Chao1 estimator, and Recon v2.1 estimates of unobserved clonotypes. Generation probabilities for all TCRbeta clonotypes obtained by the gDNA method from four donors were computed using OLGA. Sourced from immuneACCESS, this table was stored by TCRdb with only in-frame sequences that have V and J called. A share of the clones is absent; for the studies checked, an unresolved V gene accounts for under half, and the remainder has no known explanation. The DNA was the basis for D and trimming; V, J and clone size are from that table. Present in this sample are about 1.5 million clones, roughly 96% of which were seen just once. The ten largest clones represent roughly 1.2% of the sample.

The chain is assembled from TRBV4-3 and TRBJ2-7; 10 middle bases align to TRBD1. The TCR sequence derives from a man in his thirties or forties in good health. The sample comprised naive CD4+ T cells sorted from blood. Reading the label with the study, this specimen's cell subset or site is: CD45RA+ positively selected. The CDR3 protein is CASSHGRGQGQYEQYF. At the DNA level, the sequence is TGCGCCAGCAGCCATGGGCGGGGACAGGGGCAGTACGAGCAGTACTTC.